This is a list of T cell receptor beta chains from one sample in a study of blood T cell repertoires in COVID-19. Sequencing was performed with immunoSEQ multiplex PCR; in TCRdb, only in-frame clones are kept and a portion is missing. The data contain roughly 30,000 clones, approximately 88% of them singletons. The sequenced sample consisted of peripheral blood. The receptors stem from a human donor in a cohort sampled during active COVID-19. The CDR3 runs from the conserved cysteine through the conserved F or W. Fields, in order: clone size, V gene, D gene, J gene, CDR3 protein, CDR3 DNA. D genes are given only for firm matches. Where a row states a size, it is once, few, many or the class of an expanded clone; other rows omit it.

size: once; V: TRBV27; D: TRBD1; J: TRBJ1-2; CDR3: CASSFGQGSYGYTF; DNA: TGTGCCAGCAGTTTCGGACAGGGGTCCTATGGCTACACCTTC
size: NA; V: TRBV6-1; D: TRBD2; J: TRBJ2-5; CDR3: CASSVAGGSGQETQYF; DNA: TGTGCCAGCAGTGTAGCGGGGGGGTCCGGGCAAGAGACCCAGTACTTC
size: NA; V: TRBV6-5; D: TRBD1; J: TRBJ1-4; CDR3: CASSDRADEKLFF; DNA: TGTGCCAGCAGCGACAGGGCGGATGAAAAACTGTTTTTT
size: NA; V: TRBV3-1/TRBV3-2; D: TRBD2; J: TRBJ2-3; CDR3: CASSQGLPVAGQRDTQYF; DNA: TGTGCCAGCAGCCAGGGGCTCCCGGTAGCGGGGCAAAGGGATACGCAGTATTTT
size: NA; V: TRBV5-1; D: NA; J: TRBJ2-5; CDR3: CASSSYQSDYQETQYF; DNA: TGCGCCAGCAGCTCTTACCAGTCCGATTACCAAGAGACCCAGTACTTC
size: NA; V: TRBV18; D: NA; J: TRBJ2-7; CDR3: CASSPDLGDSEQYF; DNA: TGTGCCAGCTCACCCGACCTAGGTGACAGCGAGCAGTACTTC
size: once; V: TRBV6-1; D: TRBD1; J: TRBJ1-1; CDR3: CASSEAWTGNTEAFF; DNA: TGTGCCAGCAGTGAAGCCTGGACAGGGAACACTGAAGCTTTCTTT
size: few; V: TRBV7-6; D: NA; J: TRBJ1-2; CDR3: CASSPREGGGYGYTF; DNA: TGTGCCAGCAGCCCCAGGGAGGGGGGCGGCTATGGCTACACCTTC
size: NA; V: TRBV5-1; D: NA; J: TRBJ2-3; CDR3: CASSQGLDGSTDTQYF; DNA: TGCGCCAGCAGCCAAGGACTGGACGGATCGACAGATACGCAGTATTTT
size: NA; V: TRBV2; D: TRBD1; J: TRBJ2-3; CDR3: CASNSRDRTTDTQYF; DNA: TGTGCCAGCAATAGCCGGGACAGGACCACAGATACGCAGTATTTT
size: NA; V: TRBV6-5; D: NA; J: TRBJ2-2; CDR3: CASSYSRTGRAGELFF; DNA: TGTGCCAGCAGTTACTCGAGGACAGGGAGGGCCGGGGAGCTGTTTTTT
size: NA; V: TRBV19; D: NA; J: TRBJ1-2; CDR3: CASTPGMDLDGYTF; DNA: TGTGCCAGTACTCCCGGCATGGACTTAGATGGCTACACCTTC
size: NA; V: TRBV11-3; D: TRBD2; J: TRBJ2-1; CDR3: CASSSTALAGDRIEQFF; DNA: TGTGCCAGCAGCTCCACGGCACTAGCGGGAGATCGGATTGAGCAGTTCTTC
size: NA; V: TRBV7-9; D: NA; J: TRBJ2-3; CDR3: CASSLSFSDTQYF; DNA: TGTGCCAGCAGCTTGAGCTTTTCAGATACGCAGTATTTT
size: NA; V: TRBV4-1; D: TRBD1; J: TRBJ2-5; CDR3: CASSQGPGQGGETQYF; DNA: TGCGCCAGCAGCCAAGGGCCGGGACAGGGGGGAGAGACCCAGTACTTC
size: NA; V: TRBV6-2/TRBV6-3; D: NA; J: TRBJ1-5; CDR3: CASSYWGGNQPQHF; DNA: TGTGCCAGCAGTTACTGGGGGGGGAATCAGCCCCAGCATTTT
size: NA; V: TRBV2; D: TRBD1; J: TRBJ2-3; CDR3: CASYRGVEGDTQYF; DNA: TGTGCTAGCTACAGGGGTGTGGAAGGAGATACGCAGTATTTT